The entry below gives a single T cell receptor (beta chain) sequence along with its context. The antigen is undetermined. This table comes from immunoSEQ multiplex PCR, and its TCRdb copy is limited to in-frame clones, with some not included. The sample shows 160,000 or so clones, about 92% of them seen only once. The data were obtained in a study of T cell responses to AZD1222 COVID-19 vaccine. The study's findings and limits: Among spike-specific TCRs, nearly half reportedly target unmutated variant regions.

The specimen comprised peripheral blood, sampled on day 0 of AZD1222 vaccination. The TCR sequence derives from an adult in good health.

CDR3 DNA: TGTGCCAGCAGCTTGCCCAGGGGTACAGATACGCAGTATTTT. It is translated as CASSLPRGTDTQYF. The rearrangement joins TRBV5-6 to TRBJ2-3, with D possibly being TRBD1 (6 bases). This CDR3 spans 14 amino acids. The germline CDR1 and CDR2 sequences are SGHDT and YYEEEE. V was cut by 1 base and J by 3 bases, with 9 bases left in between.